This record concerns one TCR beta chain sequence. Clones were read by immunoSEQ multiplex PCR, and TCRdb kept only the in-frame ones, dropping some. The sample has 6,800 or so clones, around 82% seen once. These data are taken from a study of sequential checkpoint blockade in melanoma. Across the study: Patients were randomized 1:1 to nivolumab-then-ipilimumab or ipilimumab-then-nivolumab first-line.

The V end lost 6 bases, the J end lost 2 bases, and 12 bases lay between the germline ends. The CDR3 sequence is 14 residues long. Germline V gene lookup returns CDR1 WNHNN and CDR2 SYGVQD (reference sequence). Indicated treatment: randomized to nivolumab then ipilimumab (arm A) or the reverse (arm B). DNA-damaging chemotherapy had not been given to any patient beforehand. From thawed PBMCs, live CD3+CD8+ cells negative for CD19 and CD56 were sorted. V usage is TRBV10-1 and J usage is TRBJ2-3, with a tentative D call TRBD2 (6 bases). This TCR derives from a human donor with melanoma. The specimen comprised CD8+ T cells sorted from blood (inferred from file names), sampled from a patient given nivolumab and ipilimumab in sequence. CDR3 amino acids: CASRGSGHTDTQYF. The CDR3 DNA sequence: TGCGCCAGCAGGGGTAGCGGACACACAGATACGCAGTATTTT.